This T cell receptor (beta chain) was found in a study of CD8+ T cells in alopecia areata. Treatment indicated: oral pan-JAK inhibitor, 5-10 mg twice daily. RNA was isolated and reverse transcribed to cDNA, the sequencing template. The assay was immunoSEQ multiplex PCR, and TCRdb's table has in-frame clones only and misses some. The sample lists more than 90,000 clones; roughly three fifths were seen once. Germline assignment: CDR1 SQVTM and CDR2 ANQGSEA. The CDR3 loop spans 15 amino acids. With 1 base clipped from V and 7 bases from J, the junction kept 9 bases outside the gene matches. Source: CD8+ T cells sorted from blood, taken at week 4, from a patient treated with tofacitinib. The rearrangement uses TRBV29-1 and TRBJ1-2; 10 nucleotides align to TRBD1. The sequence was obtained from a human donor with alopecia areata. CDR3 coding DNA: TGCAGCGTTGAAGGTTCGGTTCGGACAGGGGGTGGCTACACCTTC. Protein sequence: CSVEGSVRTGGGYTF.